The clone carrying this T cell receptor beta chain was counted between two and nine times. The antigen remains unidentified. The entry originates in a study of T-cell memory formation after mild COVID-19. Study-level information: Each donor largely had its own TCR clusters.

CDR3 length: 13 residues. The germline CDR1 and CDR2 sequences are SGHDT and YYEEEE. V was clipped by 4 bases and J by 3 bases, with 9 bases between them. TCRdb redid the calling of the 5' RACE reads with MiXCR, one entry per CDR3 protein. The table records about 350,000 distinct CDR3 sequences, less than 25% of them present only once. General study points: Whether day 37 second-wave clones are SARS-CoV-2-specific was not confirmed. Balance between CD4 and CD8 was seen in clones contracting day 15 to 85, and a CD4+ lean was seen in later expanders. CD8+ contracting clones occupied EMRA, while CD4+ ones occupied mainly CM and EM.

The sequenced sample consisted of PBMCs or a T cell subset sorted from them (not recorded which). The chain couples TRBV5-6 to TRBJ2-3; perhaps TRBD2 as D (5 bases). This receptor was taken from a man aged 18 to 29 who had mild COVID-19 (a few samples of this study predate the infection). Cell type and time point are not known. As DNA, the CDR3 is TGTGCCAGCAGCGCGGACTGGACAGATACGCAGTATTTT. Its translation is CASSADWTDTQYF.